This note documents a single T cell receptor (beta chain) sequence. The antigen is unknown. This sample was included in a study of blood T cells in healthy people across ages. Whole-study findings and limits: The CMV status of each donor remained undetermined, and this could have confounded shifts in expanded clonotypes. Diversity of TCR beta per million T cells declined in a roughly linear way with age.

V lost 1 base, J lost 9 bases, and 17 bases lay in between. This CDR3 has 15 amino acids. The germline gives CDR1 SGDLS, CDR2 YYNGEE. Primers used in a second PCR of about 6 to 12 cycles were a sample-barcoded 5' primer and a J-beta primer mix. MiXCR, run by TCRdb on the 5' RACE reads, gives a single entry per CDR3 protein. The data show about 680,000 distinct CDR3 sequences, about 52% seen once. The clonotype was recovered from a woman aged 60-75 years in good health. This chain uses TRBV9 with TRBJ2-1; D is unclear. The sample consisted of blood. CDR3 in DNA: TGTGCCAGCAGCGTATTCTCCAGTACAGTCAGTGAGCAGTTCTTC. Protein sequence: CASSVFSSTVSEQFF.